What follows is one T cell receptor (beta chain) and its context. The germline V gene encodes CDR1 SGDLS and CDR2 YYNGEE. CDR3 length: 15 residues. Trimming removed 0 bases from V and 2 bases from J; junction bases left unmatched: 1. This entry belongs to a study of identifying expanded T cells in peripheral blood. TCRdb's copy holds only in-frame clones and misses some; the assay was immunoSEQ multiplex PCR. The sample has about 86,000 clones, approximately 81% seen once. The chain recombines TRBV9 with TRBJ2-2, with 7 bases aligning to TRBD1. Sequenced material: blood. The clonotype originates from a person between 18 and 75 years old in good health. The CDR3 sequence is CASSVVGGNTGELFF. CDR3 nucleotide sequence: TGTGCCAGCAGCGTAGTAGGGGGCAACACCGGGGAGCTGTTTTTT.